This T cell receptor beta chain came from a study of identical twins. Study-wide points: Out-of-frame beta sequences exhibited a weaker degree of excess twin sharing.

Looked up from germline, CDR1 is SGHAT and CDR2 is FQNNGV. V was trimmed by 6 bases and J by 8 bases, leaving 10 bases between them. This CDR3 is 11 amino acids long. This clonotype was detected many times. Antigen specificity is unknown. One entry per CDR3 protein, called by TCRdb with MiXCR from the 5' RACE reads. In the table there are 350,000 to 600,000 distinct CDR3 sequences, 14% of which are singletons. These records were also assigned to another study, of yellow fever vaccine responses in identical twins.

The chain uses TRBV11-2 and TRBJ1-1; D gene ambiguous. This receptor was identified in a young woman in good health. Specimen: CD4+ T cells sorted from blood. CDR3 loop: CASSFQREAFF. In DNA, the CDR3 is TGTGCCAGCAGTTTTCAGCGAGAAGCTTTCTTT.